The T cell receptor beta chain described here comes from a study of CD8+CD57+ T cells in acquired aplastic anemia. This clonotype appeared many times. Its antigen is unknown. Germline lookup yields CDR1 SGDLS and CDR2 YYNGEE. CDR3 length equals 15 residues. Between the trimmed V and J ends, which lost 0 bases and 4 bases, there was a span of 11 bases. Study-wide results and limits: Between the patient and control groups, CD8+ Simpson's diversity did not differ significantly. The study identified twenty-nine CD8+ CDR3 sequences shared by patients and controls.

The sequenced patients had an expansion of CD8+CD57+ cells seen by flow cytometry. Every one of the patients had aplastic anemia (severe, acquired). Investigators profiled TCR beta VDJ and CDR3 from genomic DNA template. From the reads, TCRdb called clonotypes with MiXCR, one entry per CDR3 protein. The profile covers approximately 130,000 distinct CDR3 sequences, with nearly 40% appearing a single time and 2% to 3% taken by the ten largest. The clonotype originates from a human donor with aplastic anemia. Sequenced sample: sorted CD4+, CD8+, or CD8+CD57+ T cells (not recorded which) from PBMCs. The V call is TRBV9, the J call TRBJ1-3; D gene ambiguous. The CDR3 DNA is TGTGCCAGCAGCGTAGGATGGAGTAGGGGAAACACCATATATTTT. Translated, it gives CASSVGWSRGNTIYF.